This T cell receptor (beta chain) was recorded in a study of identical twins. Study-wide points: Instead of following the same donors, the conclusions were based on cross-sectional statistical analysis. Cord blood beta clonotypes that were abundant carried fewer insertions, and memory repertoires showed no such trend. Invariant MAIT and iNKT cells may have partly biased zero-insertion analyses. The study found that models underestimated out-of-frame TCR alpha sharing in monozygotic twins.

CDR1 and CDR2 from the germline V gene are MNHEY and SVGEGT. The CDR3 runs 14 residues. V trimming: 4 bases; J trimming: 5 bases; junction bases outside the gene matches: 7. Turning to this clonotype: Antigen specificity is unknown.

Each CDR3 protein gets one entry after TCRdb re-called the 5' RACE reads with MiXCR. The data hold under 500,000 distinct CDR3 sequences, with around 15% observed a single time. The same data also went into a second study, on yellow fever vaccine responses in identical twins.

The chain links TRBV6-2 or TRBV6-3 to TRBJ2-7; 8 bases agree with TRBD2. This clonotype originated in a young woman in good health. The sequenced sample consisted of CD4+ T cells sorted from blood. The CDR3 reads CASSLRLATHEQYF. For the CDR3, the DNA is TGTGCCAGCAGTTTGCGACTAGCGACTCACGAGCAGTACTTC.